Listed below are T cell receptor beta chains from one sample, sequenced in a study of beta chain features in type 1 diabetes. Here immunoSEQ multiplex PCR was the method, and the copy in TCRdb shows in-frame clones only, minus some. The repertoire holds roughly 700,000 clones, with roughly 13% as singletons. Sequenced sample: naive CD4+ T cells from blood. These receptors originate from a man younger than 30 with type 1 diabetes. Each CDR3 is given with its conserved first and last residue. A D gene is named only where the DNA matches it firmly. Only part of the rows carry a size: once, few, many, or a class if the clone is expanded.

abundance: .; d_gene: .; v_gene: TRBV30; j_gene: TRBJ1-2; CDR3aa: CAWNGQNYGYTF; CDR3nt: TGTGCCTGGAACGGACAGAACTATGGCTACACCTTC
abundance: few; d_gene: .; v_gene: TRBV30; j_gene: TRBJ2-3; CDR3aa: CAWSPNRGSGTDTQYF; CDR3nt: TGTGCCTGGAGTCCCAACCGAGGTTCGGGCACAGATACGCAGTATTTT
abundance: few; d_gene: TRBD2; v_gene: TRBV10-2; j_gene: TRBJ2-1; CDR3aa: CASSSTGGIYNEQFF; CDR3nt: TGCGCCAGCAGTTCAACGGGGGGGATCTACAATGAGCAGTTCTTC
abundance: few; d_gene: .; v_gene: TRBV2; j_gene: TRBJ1-5; CDR3aa: CASSEGGGAGQPQHF; CDR3nt: TGTGCCAGCAGTGAAGGGGGAGGGGCTGGACAGCCCCAGCATTTT
abundance: .; d_gene: .; v_gene: TRBV27; j_gene: TRBJ2-1; CDR3aa: CASSLFDEQFF; CDR3nt: TGTGCCAGCAGTTTATTCGATGAGCAGTTCTTC
abundance: few; d_gene: TRBD2; v_gene: TRBV5-6; j_gene: TRBJ2-5; CDR3aa: CASSLARVKRGGRETQYF; CDR3nt: TGTGCCAGCAGCTTGGCCAGGGTTAAGCGGGGGGGCCGGGAGACCCAGTACTTC
abundance: .; d_gene: TRBD1; v_gene: TRBV7-9; j_gene: TRBJ2-2; CDR3aa: CASSHSGTGPAGELFF; CDR3nt: TGTGCCAGCAGTCATTCCGGGACAGGGCCGGCCGGGGAGCTGTTTTTT
abundance: .; d_gene: TRBD1; v_gene: TRBV4-2; j_gene: TRBJ1-5; CDR3aa: CASSRSRQGDQPQHF; CDR3nt: TGTGCCAGCAGCCGGTCCAGACAGGGCGATCAGCCCCAGCATTTT
abundance: few; d_gene: .; v_gene: TRBV28; j_gene: TRBJ1-3; CDR3aa: CAASGNTIYF; CDR3nt: TGTGCGGCCTCTGGAAACACCATATATTTT
abundance: .; d_gene: .; v_gene: TRBV7-2; j_gene: TRBJ1-5; CDR3aa: CASSPHAEAEPQHF; CDR3nt: TGTGCCAGCAGCCCTCATGCGGAGGCTGAGCCCCAGCATTTT
abundance: .; d_gene: .; v_gene: TRBV30; j_gene: TRBJ1-5; CDR3aa: CAWSSDSNQPQHF; CDR3nt: TGTGCCTGGAGTTCAGATAGCAATCAGCCCCAGCATTTT
abundance: .; d_gene: TRBD1; v_gene: TRBV30; j_gene: TRBJ1-1; CDR3aa: CAWTPGQGNTEAFF; CDR3nt: TGTGCCTGGACACCGGGACAGGGGAACACTGAAGCTTTCTTT
abundance: .; d_gene: .; v_gene: TRBV30; j_gene: TRBJ1-5; CDR3aa: CAWSVGGGADQPQHF; CDR3nt: TGTGCCTGGAGTGTAGGTGGGGGGGCCGACCAGCCCCAGCATTTT
abundance: .; d_gene: .; v_gene: TRBV7-9; j_gene: TRBJ1-2; CDR3aa: CANPLTPDRSLLGNYGYTF; CDR3nt: TGTGCCAACCCTCTAACTCCCGACAGATCCCTCCTCGGAAACTATGGCTACACCTTC
abundance: few; d_gene: .; v_gene: TRBV6-5; j_gene: TRBJ1-1; CDR3aa: CASYPRVLGTEAFF; CDR3nt: TGTGCCAGCTATCCCAGGGTATTGGGCACTGAAGCTTTCTTT
abundance: few; d_gene: .; v_gene: TRBV30; j_gene: TRBJ1-5; CDR3aa: CAWSRDSNQPQHF; CDR3nt: TGTGCCTGGAGTAGAGATAGCAATCAGCCCCAGCATTTT
abundance: few; d_gene: TRBD2; v_gene: TRBV2; j_gene: TRBJ2-5; CDR3aa: CASIRGTSGGDQETQYF; CDR3nt: TGTGCCAGCATCCGCGGGACTAGCGGGGGGGACCAAGAGACCCAGTACTTC
abundance: .; d_gene: TRBD1; v_gene: TRBV28; j_gene: TRBJ1-5; CDR3aa: CASTPGGVAQPQHF; CDR3nt: TGTGCCAGCACCCCAGGGGGGGTTGCTCAGCCCCAGCATTTT
abundance: few; d_gene: .; v_gene: TRBV30; j_gene: TRBJ1-5; CDR3aa: CAWSVRRGDQPQHF; CDR3nt: TGTGCCTGGAGTGTACGACGGGGGGATCAGCCCCAGCATTTT
abundance: few; d_gene: .; v_gene: TRBV5-1; j_gene: TRBJ1-1; CDR3aa: CASSSRGSDTEAFF; CDR3nt: TGCGCCAGCAGCTCTCGGGGATCGGACACTGAAGCTTTCTTT
abundance: few; d_gene: .; v_gene: TRBV30; j_gene: TRBJ1-1; CDR3aa: CASTMNTEAFF; CDR3nt: TGTGCCTCCACAATGAACACTGAAGCTTTCTTT
abundance: .; d_gene: .; v_gene: TRBV28; j_gene: TRBJ2-2; CDR3aa: CASSSPGNTGELFF; CDR3nt: TGTGCCAGCAGTTCCCCGGGGAACACCGGGGAGCTGTTTTTT
abundance: .; d_gene: TRBD1; v_gene: TRBV19; j_gene: TRBJ2-7; CDR3aa: CASSIATGAVGYEQYF; CDR3nt: TGTGCCAGTAGTATAGCTACAGGGGCCGTCGGCTACGAGCAGTACTTC
abundance: .; d_gene: .; v_gene: TRBV5-4; j_gene: TRBJ1-1; CDR3aa: CASSLQNTEAFF; CDR3nt: TGTGCCAGCAGCTTGCAGAACACTGAAGCTTTCTTT
abundance: .; d_gene: .; v_gene: TRBV10-3; j_gene: TRBJ2-3; CDR3aa: CAISESPFTGTADTQYF; CDR3nt: TGTGCCATCAGTGAGTCTCCTTTTACAGGGACCGCAGATACGCAGTATTTT
abundance: .; d_gene: .; v_gene: TRBV7-9; j_gene: TRBJ1-1; CDR3aa: CASSPPGRNEAFF; CDR3nt: TGTGCCAGCAGCCCCCCGGGACGGAATGAAGCTTTCTTT
abundance: .; d_gene: TRBD1; v_gene: TRBV10-3; j_gene: TRBJ2-2; CDR3aa: CAISRGQGNTGELFF; CDR3nt: TGTGCCATCAGTAGGGGACAGGGTAACACCGGGGAGCTGTTTTTT
abundance: .; d_gene: .; v_gene: TRBV7-2; j_gene: TRBJ2-7; CDR3aa: CASSPRHRPSYEQYF; CDR3nt: TGTGCCAGCAGCCCCCGCCACCGGCCCTCCTACGAGCAGTACTTC
abundance: few; d_gene: .; v_gene: TRBV25-1; j_gene: TRBJ2-1; CDR3aa: CASRSFGNEQFF; CDR3nt: TGTGCCAGCAGGTCTTTTGGGAATGAGCAGTTCTTC
abundance: .; d_gene: TRBD1; v_gene: TRBV5-1; j_gene: TRBJ2-3; CDR3aa: CASSRGQGITDTQYF; CDR3nt: TGCGCCAGCAGTAGGGGACAGGGAATTACAGATACGCAGTATTTT